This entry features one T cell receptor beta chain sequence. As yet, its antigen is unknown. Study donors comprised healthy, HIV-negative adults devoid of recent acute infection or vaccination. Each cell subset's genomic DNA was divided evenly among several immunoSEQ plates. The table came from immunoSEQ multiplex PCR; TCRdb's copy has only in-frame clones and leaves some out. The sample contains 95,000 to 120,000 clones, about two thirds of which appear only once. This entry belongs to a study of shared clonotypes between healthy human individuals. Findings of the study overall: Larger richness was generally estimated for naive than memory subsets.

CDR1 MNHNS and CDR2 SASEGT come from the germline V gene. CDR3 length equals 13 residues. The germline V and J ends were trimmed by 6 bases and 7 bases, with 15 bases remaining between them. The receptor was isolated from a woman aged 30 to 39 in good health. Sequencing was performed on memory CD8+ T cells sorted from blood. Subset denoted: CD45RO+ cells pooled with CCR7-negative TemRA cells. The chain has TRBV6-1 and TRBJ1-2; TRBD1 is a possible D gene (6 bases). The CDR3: CASRGGGVIGYTF. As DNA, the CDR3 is TGTGCCAGCAGGGGAGGGGGGGTTATTGGCTACACCTTC.